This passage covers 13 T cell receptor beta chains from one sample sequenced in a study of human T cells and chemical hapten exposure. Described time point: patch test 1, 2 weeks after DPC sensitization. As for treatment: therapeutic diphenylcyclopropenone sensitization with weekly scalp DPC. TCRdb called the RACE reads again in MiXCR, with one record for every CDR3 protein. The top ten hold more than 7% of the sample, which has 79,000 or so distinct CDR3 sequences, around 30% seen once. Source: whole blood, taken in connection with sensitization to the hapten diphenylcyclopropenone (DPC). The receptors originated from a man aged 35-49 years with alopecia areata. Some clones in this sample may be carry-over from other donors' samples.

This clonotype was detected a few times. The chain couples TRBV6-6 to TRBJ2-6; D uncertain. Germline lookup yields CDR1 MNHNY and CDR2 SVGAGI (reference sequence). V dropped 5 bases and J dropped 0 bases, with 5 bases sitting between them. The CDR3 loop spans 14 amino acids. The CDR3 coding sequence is TGTGCCAGCAGTGGTGACTCTGGGGCCAACGTCCTGACTTTC. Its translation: CASSGDSGANVLTF.

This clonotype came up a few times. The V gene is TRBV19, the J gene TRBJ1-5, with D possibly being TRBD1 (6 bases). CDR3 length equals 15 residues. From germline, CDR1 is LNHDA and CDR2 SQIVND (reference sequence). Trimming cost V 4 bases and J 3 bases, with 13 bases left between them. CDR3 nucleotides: TGTGCCAGTAGTAAGGGGGAACTCATCAATCAGCCCCAGCATTTT. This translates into CASSKGELINQPQHF.

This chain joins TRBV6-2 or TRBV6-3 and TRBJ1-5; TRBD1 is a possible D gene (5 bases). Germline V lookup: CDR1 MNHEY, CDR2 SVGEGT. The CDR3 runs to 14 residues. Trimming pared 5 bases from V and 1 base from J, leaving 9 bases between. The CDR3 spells CASSNHRSNQPQHF. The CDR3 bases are TGTGCCAGCAGTAACCACAGGAGCAATCAGCCCCAGCATTTT.

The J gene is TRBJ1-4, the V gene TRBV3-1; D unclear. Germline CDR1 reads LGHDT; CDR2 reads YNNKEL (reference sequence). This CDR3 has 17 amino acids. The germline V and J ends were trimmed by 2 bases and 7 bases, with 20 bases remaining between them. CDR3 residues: CASSQKPASSGREKLFF. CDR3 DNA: TGTGCCAGCAGCCAAAAACCCGCGAGCTCAGGTCGTGAAAAACTGTTTTTT.

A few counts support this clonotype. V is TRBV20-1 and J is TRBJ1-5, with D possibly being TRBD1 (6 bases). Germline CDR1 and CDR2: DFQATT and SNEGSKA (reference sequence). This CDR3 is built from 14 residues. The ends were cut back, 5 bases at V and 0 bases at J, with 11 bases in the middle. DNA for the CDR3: TGCAGTGCTCCAGGGGAATATAGCAATCAGCCCCAGCATTTT. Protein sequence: CSAPGEYSNQPQHF.

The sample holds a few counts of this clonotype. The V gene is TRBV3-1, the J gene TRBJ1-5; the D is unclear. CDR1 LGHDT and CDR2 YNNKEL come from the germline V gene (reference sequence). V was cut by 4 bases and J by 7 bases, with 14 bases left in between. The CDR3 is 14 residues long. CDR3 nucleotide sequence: TGTGCCAGCAGCCCGATCCTTAAAGAACAGCCCCAGCATTTT. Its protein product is CASSPILKEQPQHF.

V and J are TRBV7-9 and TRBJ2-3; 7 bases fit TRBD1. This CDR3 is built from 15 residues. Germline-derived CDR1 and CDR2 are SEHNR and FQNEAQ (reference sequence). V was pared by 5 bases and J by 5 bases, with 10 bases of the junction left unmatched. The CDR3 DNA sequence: TGTGCCAGCAGCGGCCGGGACAGACGTATAGATACGCAGTATTTT. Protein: CASSGRDRRIDTQYF.

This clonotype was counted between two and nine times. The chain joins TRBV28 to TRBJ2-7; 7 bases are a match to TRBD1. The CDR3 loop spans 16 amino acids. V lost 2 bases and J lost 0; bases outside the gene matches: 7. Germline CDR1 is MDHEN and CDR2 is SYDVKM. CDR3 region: CASSLLPGQSSYEQYF. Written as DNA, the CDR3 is TGTGCCAGCAGTTTACTTCCGGGACAGTCCTCCTACGAGCAGTACTTC.

The CDR3 here is CASTPGDRGYYGYTF. The CDR3 DNA follows: TGTGCCAGCACCCCAGGGGACAGGGGATACTATGGCTACACCTTC. The chain carries TRBV28 and TRBJ1-2, with TRBD1 matching over 10 bases. Trimming removed 7 bases from V and 3 bases from J; junction bases left unmatched: 8. The CDR3 loop spans 15 amino acids. The germline V gene encodes CDR1 MDHEN and CDR2 SYDVKM.

The CDR3 here is CASSLVGHRDRGGYTF. The CDR3 coding sequence is TGTGCCAGCAGCTTAGTGGGCCACCGGGACAGGGGAGGCTACACCTTC. The V and J genes are TRBV7-2 and TRBJ1-2, with 10 bases matching TRBD1. The trim removed 1 base at V and 8 bases at J, leaving 10 bases unmatched. Looked up from germline, CDR1 is SGHTA and CDR2 is FQGNSA. CDR3 length: 16 amino acids.

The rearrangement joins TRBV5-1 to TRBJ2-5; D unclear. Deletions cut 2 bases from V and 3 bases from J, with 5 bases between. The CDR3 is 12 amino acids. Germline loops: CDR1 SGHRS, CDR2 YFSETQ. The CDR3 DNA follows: TGCGCCAGCAGCTTTCAAAAAGAGACCCAGTACTTC. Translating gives CASSFQKETQYF. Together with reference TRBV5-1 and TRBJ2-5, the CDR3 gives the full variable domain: KAGVTQTPRYLIKTRGQQVTLSCSPISGHRSVSWYQQTPGQGLQFLFEYFSETQRNKGNFPGRFSGRQFSNSRSEMNVSTLELGDSALYLCASSFQKETQYFGPGTRLLVL.

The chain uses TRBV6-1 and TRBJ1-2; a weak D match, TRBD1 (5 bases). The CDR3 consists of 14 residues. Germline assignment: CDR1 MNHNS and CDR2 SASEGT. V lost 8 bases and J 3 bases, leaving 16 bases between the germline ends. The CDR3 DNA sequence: TGTGCCAGCGTACAGGAGTCGTCACACTATGGCTACACCTTC. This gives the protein CASVQESSHYGYTF.

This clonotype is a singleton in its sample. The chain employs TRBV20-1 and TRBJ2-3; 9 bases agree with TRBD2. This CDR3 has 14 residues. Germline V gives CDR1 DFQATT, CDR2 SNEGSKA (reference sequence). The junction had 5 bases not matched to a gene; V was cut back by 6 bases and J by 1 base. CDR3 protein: CSAVAGAGTDTQYF. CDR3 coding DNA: TGCAGTGCCGTAGCGGGAGCGGGCACAGATACGCAGTATTTT.